A selection of T cell receptor beta chains follows, all from one sample in a study of T cells after somatic rescue of genetic block. Produced via immunoSEQ multiplex PCR; TCRdb's table is partial and in-frame only. The sample gives about 67,000 clones, about 91% of which show up once; approximately 3% is in the top ten. Sample: peripheral blood mononuclear cells (PBMCs). These TCRs come from a man aged 35 to 55. The CDR3 runs from the conserved cysteine through the conserved F or W. A D gene is named only where the DNA matches it firmly. Rows give clone size only sometimes, using once, few, many, or a class for an expanded clone.

DNA | CDR3 | J | size | V | D
TGTGCCATCTCTGGCGGGACACATGAGCAGTTCTTC | CAISGGTHEQFF | TRBJ2-1 | . | TRBV10-3 | .
TGTGCCGGCAGGGGTATGGTGCCTAACTATGGCTACACCTTC | CAGRGMVPNYGYTF | TRBJ1-2 | . | TRBV6-1 | .
TGTGCCAGCAGCCCCACTAGCGGGGGGCGCACAGATACGCAGTATTTT | CASSPTSGGRTDTQYF | TRBJ2-3 | . | TRBV7-9 | TRBD2
TGTGCCAGCAGCCATGGAGACTATGGCTACACCTTC | CASSHGDYGYTF | TRBJ1-2 | . | TRBV16 | .
TGTGCCAGCAGCCCCCGCACTAGTTCGGTTAACACAGATACGCAGTATTTT | CASSPRTSSVNTDTQYF | TRBJ2-3 | . | TRBV9 | .
TGTGCAAGTCGCCAACACCAGATTTTT | CASRQHQIF | TRBJ1-6 | . | TRBV12-2 | .
TGTGCCAGCACCGACAGGACAGGGGAAGCTTTCTTT | CASTDRTGEAFF | TRBJ1-1 | . | TRBV6-4 | TRBD1
TGTGCCAGCAGCTTATCAGGCAGTGAAAAACTGTTTTTT | CASSLSGSEKLFF | TRBJ1-4 | . | TRBV7-2 | .
TGTGCCAGCTCATTCGGGCGGGACAGGGCGAATGGCTACACCTTC | CASSFGRDRANGYTF | TRBJ1-2 | few | TRBV18 | TRBD1
TGTGCCAGCAGTGAAGCGGGGGGGAGCTCCTACGAGCAGTACTTC | CASSEAGGSSYEQYF | TRBJ2-7 | . | TRBV2 | TRBD2
TGTGCCAGCAGTCTCGGGACAGGGCCTTACGAGCAGTACTTC | CASSLGTGPYEQYF | TRBJ2-7 | . | TRBV2 | TRBD1
TGTGCCATCAGTCCGGGACAGGGTAACTACGAGCAGTACTTC | CAISPGQGNYEQYF | TRBJ2-7 | once | TRBV10-3 | TRBD1
TGTGCCAGCAGCGTAGGCCTCGGCTTCGAGCAGTACTTC | CASSVGLGFEQYF | TRBJ2-7 | . | TRBV9 | .
TGTGCCATCAGTGAGACAGGGGGAAGAACTAACTATGGCTACACCTTC | CAISETGGRTNYGYTF | TRBJ1-2 | . | TRBV10-3 | TRBD1
TGTGCCAGCAGCTTAGTGCAGGGGAGGGTTAGCACCGGGGAGCTGTTTTTT | CASSLVQGRVSTGELFF | TRBJ2-2 | . | TRBV7-8 | .
TGTGCCAGCAGCCGGGACAGGAGACCCGGGGAGCTGTTTTTT | CASSRDRRPGELFF | TRBJ2-2 | . | TRBV7-3 | TRBD1
TGTGCCAGCAGTGAAGCGGGGGGCGCGGTCCAAGAGACCCAGTACTTC | CASSEAGGAVQETQYF | TRBJ2-5 | . | TRBV6-1 | .
TGTGCCAGCGCCTACAGGGGTCAGGAGGGCGAGCAGTACTTC | CASAYRGQEGEQYF | TRBJ2-7 | . | TRBV5-6 | .
TGTGCCAGCAGCCGGGGACAGGGGCCTTCGAACACTGAAGCTTTCTTT | CASSRGQGPSNTEAFF | TRBJ1-1 | . | TRBV28 | TRBD1
TGTGCCAGCAGCAGACCGGGACAGGGGCTCACCGGGGAGCTGTTTTTT | CASSRPGQGLTGELFF | TRBJ2-2 | . | TRBV6-6 | TRBD1
TGTGCCAGCAGTGAAGCGCTAGCGGGGGCCTACAATGAGCAGTTCTTC | CASSEALAGAYNEQFF | TRBJ2-1 | . | TRBV2 | TRBD2
TGCGCCAGCAGCCAAGATGGATCAGGGGAAGAGCAGTTCTTC | CASSQDGSGEEQFF | TRBJ2-1 | . | TRBV4-1 | .
TGTGCCATTAATCCCCCGGCAAGACTTTACGAGCAGTACTTC | CAINPPARLYEQYF | TRBJ2-7 | . | TRBV2 | .
TGCGCCAGCAGCCAAGGGGCGGGATCAAGTGCCTATAATTCACCCCTCCACTTT | CASSQGAGSSAYNSPLHF | TRBJ1-6 | . | TRBV4-1 | .
TGTGCCAGCAGCGATGGGGCGGGGAATACGCAGTATTTT | CASSDGAGNTQYF | TRBJ2-3 | . | TRBV7-9 | .
TGTGCCAGCAGGAGGGGAGGGGGGTTCTACGAGCAGTACTTC | CASRRGGGFYEQYF | TRBJ2-7 | . | TRBV27 | .
TGTGCCACCAAGGGGGCGAGATATGGCTACACCTTC | CATKGARYGYTF | TRBJ1-2 | . | TRBV28 | TRBD1
TGTGCCAGCAGGGTAGCCAACTATGGCTACACCTTC | CASRVANYGYTF | TRBJ1-2 | . | TRBV25-1 | .